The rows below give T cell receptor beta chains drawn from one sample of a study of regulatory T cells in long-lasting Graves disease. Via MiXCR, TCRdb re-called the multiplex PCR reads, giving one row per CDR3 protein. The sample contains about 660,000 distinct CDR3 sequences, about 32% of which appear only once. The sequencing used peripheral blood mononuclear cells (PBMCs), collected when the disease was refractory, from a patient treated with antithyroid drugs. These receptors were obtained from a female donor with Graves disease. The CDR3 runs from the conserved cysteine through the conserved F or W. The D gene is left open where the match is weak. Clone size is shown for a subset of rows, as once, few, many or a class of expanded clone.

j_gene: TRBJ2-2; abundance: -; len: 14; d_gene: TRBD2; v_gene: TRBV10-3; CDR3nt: TGTGCCATCAGTGATGCGACTAGCTCCGGGGAGCTGTTTTTT; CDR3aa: CAISDATSSGELFF
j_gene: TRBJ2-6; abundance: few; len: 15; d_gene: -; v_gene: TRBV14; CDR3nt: TGTGCCAGCAGCCAAGACCCTGTGAGTGGCAACGTCCTGACTTTC; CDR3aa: CASSQDPVSGNVLTF
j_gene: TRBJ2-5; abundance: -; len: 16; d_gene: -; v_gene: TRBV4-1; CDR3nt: TGCGCCAGCAGCCAAGATGAGCTAGGCCTACAAGAGACCCAGTACTTC; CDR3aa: CASSQDELGLQETQYF
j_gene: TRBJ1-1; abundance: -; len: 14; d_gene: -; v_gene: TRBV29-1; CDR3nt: TGCAGCGTTGAACCTGGGACCGGGGGCACTGAAGCTTTCTTT; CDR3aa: CSVEPGTGGTEAFF
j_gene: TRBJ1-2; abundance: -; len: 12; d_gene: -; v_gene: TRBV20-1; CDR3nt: TGCAGTGCTAGATCAGGGACCTATGGCTACACCTTC; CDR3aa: CSARSGTYGYTF
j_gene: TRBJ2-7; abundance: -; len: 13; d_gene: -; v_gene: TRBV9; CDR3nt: TGTGCCAGCAGCGTAGGGAGTGAAGTCGAGCAGTACTTC; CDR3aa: CASSVGSEVEQYF
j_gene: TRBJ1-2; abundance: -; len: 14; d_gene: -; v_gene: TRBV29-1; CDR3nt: TGCAGCGTTGAAGAACCTGGCAGGGGCTATGGCTACACCTTC; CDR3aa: CSVEEPGRGYGYTF
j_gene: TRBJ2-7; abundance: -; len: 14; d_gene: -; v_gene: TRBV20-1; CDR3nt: TGCAGTGCTAGAGAGGCAGTCCCGGGCTACGAGCAGTACTTC; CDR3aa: CSAREAVPGYEQYF
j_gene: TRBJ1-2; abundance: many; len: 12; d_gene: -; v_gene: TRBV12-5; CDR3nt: TGTGCTAGTGGTTTTAGTAACTATGGCTACACCTTC; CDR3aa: CASGFSNYGYTF
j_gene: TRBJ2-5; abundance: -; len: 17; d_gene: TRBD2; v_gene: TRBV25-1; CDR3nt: TGTGCCAGCAGTGATCCGAGGGGACTAGCGGGAGCAGAGACCCAGTACTTC; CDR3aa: CASSDPRGLAGAETQYF
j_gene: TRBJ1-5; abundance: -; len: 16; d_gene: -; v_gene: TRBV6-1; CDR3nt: TGTGCCAGCAGCCCACGACAGTTGTATAGCAATCAGCCCCAGCATTTT; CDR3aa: CASSPRQLYSNQPQHF
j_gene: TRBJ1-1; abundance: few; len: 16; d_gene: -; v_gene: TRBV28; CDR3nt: TGTGCCAGCAGTTTATTTACAAGTATTATGAACACTGAAGCTTTCTTT; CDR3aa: CASSLFTSIMNTEAFF
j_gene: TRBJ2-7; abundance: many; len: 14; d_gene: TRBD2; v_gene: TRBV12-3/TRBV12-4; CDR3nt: TGTGCCAGCAGCGGACAGGGACTAGCGGAAGAGCAGTACTTC; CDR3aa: CASSGQGLAEEQYF
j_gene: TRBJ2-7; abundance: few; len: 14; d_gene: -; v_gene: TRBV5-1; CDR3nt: TGCGCCAGCGGCCGGGACACCCCTTCCTACGAGCAGTACTTC; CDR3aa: CASGRDTPSYEQYF
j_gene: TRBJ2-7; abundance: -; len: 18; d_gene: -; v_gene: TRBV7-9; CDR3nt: TGTGCCAGCAGCGTAAACTCAGCCGGGCCTATGGTCTCCTACGAGCAGTACTTC; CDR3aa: CASSVNSAGPMVSYEQYF
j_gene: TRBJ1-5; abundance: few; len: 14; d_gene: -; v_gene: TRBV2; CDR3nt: TGTGCCACCAGTGAGCGTTATAGCAATCAGCCCCAGCATTTT; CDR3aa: CATSERYSNQPQHF
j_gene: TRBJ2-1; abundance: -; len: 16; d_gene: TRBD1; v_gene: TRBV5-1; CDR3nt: TGCGCCAGCAGCCCATCGGGGACAGGGCTATTCGGTGAGCAGTTCTTC; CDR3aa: CASSPSGTGLFGEQFF
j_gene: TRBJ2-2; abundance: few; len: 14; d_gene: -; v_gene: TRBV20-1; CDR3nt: TGCAGTGCTAGAGCGGCCCGGGCGACCGGGGAGCTGTTTTTT; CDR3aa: CSARAARATGELFF
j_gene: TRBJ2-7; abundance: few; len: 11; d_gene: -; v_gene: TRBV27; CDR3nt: TGTGCCAGCGGGGCCCAAGTTGGGCAGTACTTC; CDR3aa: CASGAQVGQYF
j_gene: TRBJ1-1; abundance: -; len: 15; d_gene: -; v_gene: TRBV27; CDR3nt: TGTGCCAGCAGTTTGCACGGAATGGTGAACACTGAAGCTTTCTTT; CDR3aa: CASSLHGMVNTEAFF
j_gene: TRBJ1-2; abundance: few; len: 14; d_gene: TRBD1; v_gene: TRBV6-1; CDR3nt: TGTGCCAGCAGTCCCCTATTAGGGGGCGAAGGCTACACCTTC; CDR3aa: CASSPLLGGEGYTF
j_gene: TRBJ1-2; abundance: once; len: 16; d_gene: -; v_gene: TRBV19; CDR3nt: TGTGCCAGTAGTCTGACCACCAGGACACCCCGCTATGGCTACACCTTC; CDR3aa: CASSLTTRTPRYGYTF
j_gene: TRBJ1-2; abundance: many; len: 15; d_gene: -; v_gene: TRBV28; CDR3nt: TGTGCCAGCAGCAGCTCGTCCCTCCGGTCCTGGGGCTACACCTTC; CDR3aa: CASSSSSLRSWGYTF
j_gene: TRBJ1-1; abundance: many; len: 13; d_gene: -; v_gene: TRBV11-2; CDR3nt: TGTGCCAGCAAGGCCAGGGTCGGTACTGAAGCTTTCTTT; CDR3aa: CASKARVGTEAFF
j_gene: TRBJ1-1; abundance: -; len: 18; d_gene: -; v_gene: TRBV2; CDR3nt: TGTGCCACCCTATGGGGAGATACGGGAGCTTTCGCTTCTGCTGAAGCTTTCTTT; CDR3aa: CATLWGDTGAFASAEAFF
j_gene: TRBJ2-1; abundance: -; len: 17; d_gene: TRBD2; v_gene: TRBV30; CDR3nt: TGTGCCTGGAGTCCCACAGGTGGGACTAGCAGATACAATGAGCAGTTCTTC; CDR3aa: CAWSPTGGTSRYNEQFF
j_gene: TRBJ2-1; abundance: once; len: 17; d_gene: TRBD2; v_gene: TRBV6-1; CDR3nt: TGTGCCAGCAGTGAAGAATTAGCGGGAGCTTCCTACAATGAGCAGTTCTTC; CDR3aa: CASSEELAGASYNEQFF
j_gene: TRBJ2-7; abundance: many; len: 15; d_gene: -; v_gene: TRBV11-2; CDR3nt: TGTGCCAGCAGCTTAGGGTATGAGGGGTCCTACGAGCAGTACTTC; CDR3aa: CASSLGYEGSYEQYF
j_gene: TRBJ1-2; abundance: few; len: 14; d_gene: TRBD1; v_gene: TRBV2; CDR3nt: TGTGCCATCAGGGAGGACAGGACAGGCGGTGGCTACACCTTC; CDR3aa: CAIREDRTGGGYTF
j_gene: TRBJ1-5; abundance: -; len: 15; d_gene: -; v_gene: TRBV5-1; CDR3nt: TGCGCCAGCAGCTTGTCAGGGATTGACAATCAGCCCCAGCATTTT; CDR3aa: CASSLSGIDNQPQHF
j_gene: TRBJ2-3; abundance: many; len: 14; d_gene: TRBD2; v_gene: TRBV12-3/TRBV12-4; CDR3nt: TGTGCCAGCAGCTTAGCGGGGGGCACAGATACGCAGTATTTT; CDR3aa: CASSLAGGTDTQYF
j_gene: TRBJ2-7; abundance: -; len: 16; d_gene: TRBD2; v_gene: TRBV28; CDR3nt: TGTGCCAGCAGTCTAACTAGCGGGAACACCGGGTACGAGCAGTACTTC; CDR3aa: CASSLTSGNTGYEQYF
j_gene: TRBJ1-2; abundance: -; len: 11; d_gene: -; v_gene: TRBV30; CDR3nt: TGTGCCTGGGATTCGGTCGTAGGCTACACCTTC; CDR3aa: CAWDSVVGYTF
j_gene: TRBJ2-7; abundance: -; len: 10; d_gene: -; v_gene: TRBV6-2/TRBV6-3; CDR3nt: TGTGCCAGCAGTTACAGGGAGCAGTACTTC; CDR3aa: CASSYREQYF
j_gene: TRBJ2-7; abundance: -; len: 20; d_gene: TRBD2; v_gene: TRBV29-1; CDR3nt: TGCAGCGTTGAAGGGACTAGCGGGCGGGGATACAGTCCTCAAACCTACGAGCAGTACTTC; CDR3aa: CSVEGTSGRGYSPQTYEQYF
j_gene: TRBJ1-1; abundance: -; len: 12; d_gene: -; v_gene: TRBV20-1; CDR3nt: TGCAGTGCCCAGGGGAGTATAACTGAAGCTTTCTTT; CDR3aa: CSAQGSITEAFF
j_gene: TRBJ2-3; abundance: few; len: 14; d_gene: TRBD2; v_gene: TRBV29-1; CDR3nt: TGCAGCGCATCGACTAGCGGGTATACAGATACGCAGTATTTT; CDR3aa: CSASTSGYTDTQYF
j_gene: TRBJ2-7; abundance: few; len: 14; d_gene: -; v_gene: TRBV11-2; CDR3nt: TGTGCCAGCAGCTTAGGTGTAGGAAACTACGAGCAGTACTTC; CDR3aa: CASSLGVGNYEQYF
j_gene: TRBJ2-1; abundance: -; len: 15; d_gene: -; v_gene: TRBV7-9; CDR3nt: TGTGCCAGCAGCACGACGGACAGAGCGGGCAATGAGCAGTTCTTC; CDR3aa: CASSTTDRAGNEQFF
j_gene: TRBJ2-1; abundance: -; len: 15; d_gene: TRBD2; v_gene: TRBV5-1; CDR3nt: TGCGCCAGCAGCTTGCCAGCGGGAGGGTACAATGAGCAGTTCTTC; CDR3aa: CASSLPAGGYNEQFF
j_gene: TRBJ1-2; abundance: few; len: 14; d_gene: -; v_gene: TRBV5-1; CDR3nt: TGCGCCAGCAGCCCTAGGACATCTAACTATGGCTACACCTTC; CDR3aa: CASSPRTSNYGYTF
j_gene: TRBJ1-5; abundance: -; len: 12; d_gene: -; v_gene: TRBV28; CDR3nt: TGTGCCAGCAGATGGACGAATCAGCCCCAGCATTTT; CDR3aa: CASRWTNQPQHF